The 19 T cell receptor beta chains presented below share a single source sample, sequenced in a study of CD8 T cells in ankylosing spondylitis (dated by TCRdb to the late 2010s). The library was prepared using 5' RACE. Reads for this sample came from an Illumina HiSeq 2500. TCRdb reprocessed the public reads (quality trimming at Q25 with fastp, clone calling with MiXCR) and kept in-frame beta chains. Rows are combined by CDR3 protein, so each entry shows the most common genes and DNA. For this sample there are about 36,000 distinct CDR3 sequences; about 5.5% appear just once. About an eighth of the sample belongs to the ten largest clones. The specimen was blood, either unsorted or a sorted T cell fraction (not recorded which). These receptors all come from a male donor with ankylosing spondylitis or in good health (not recorded which).

This clonotype was seen repeatedly, ten times or more. The V and J genes are TRBV10-3 and TRBJ1-3, with 8 positions matching TRBD1. This CDR3 is 16 amino acids long. CDR1 and CDR2 (germline): ENHRY, SYGVKD. V was clipped by 6 bases and J by 0 bases; unmatched bases: 7. CDR3 DNA sequence: TGTGCCATCAGGGACAGGGAAACCGGCTCTGGAAACACCATATATTTT. Its protein is CAIRDRETGSGNTIYF.

At least ten counts were recorded for this clonotype. CDR3 nucleotides: TGCAGCGTCGCCCGGGAGCTCACCTACGAGCAGTACTTC. This gives the protein CSVARELTYEQYF. The chain couples TRBV29-1 to TRBJ2-7; D perhaps matches TRBD2 (6 bases). The CDR3 extends over 13 amino acids. The V and J ends lost 6 bases and 2 bases respectively, with 14 bases between them. The germline V gene encodes CDR1 SQVTM and CDR2 ANQGSEA.

This clonotype was observed at least ten times. This chain connects TRBV6-1 to TRBJ2-7; 9 bases fit TRBD1. This CDR3 comprises 14 residues. Germline V gene data show CDR1 as MNHNS and CDR2 as SASEGT. After removal of 5 bases from V and 5 bases from J, the junction contained 7 bases not matched to a gene. DNA for the CDR3: TGTGCCAGCAGTCGAGGGACAGGGAGCCACGAGCAGTACTTC. As protein: CASSRGTGSHEQYF.

Details on this clonotype: A read error is likely, as this CDR3 ends without the conserved phenylalanine or tryptophan. The chain couples TRBV3-1 to TRBJ2-1; D not certain. Trimming pared 4 bases from V and 9 bases from J, leaving 10 bases between. The CDR3 loop spans 12 amino acids. Germline V gene data show CDR1 as LGHDT and CDR2 as YNNKEL (reference sequence). As DNA, the CDR3 is TGTGCCAGCAGCCCCGGTGGAACTGAGCAGTTCCTC. Encoded protein: CASSPGGTEQFL.

This clonotype was recorded at least ten times. The chain employs TRBV7-2 and TRBJ1-3; D remains ambiguous. The CDR3 has 17 amino acids. V was trimmed by 1 base and J by 4 bases, leaving 17 bases between them. The V gene's germline CDR1 is SGHTA and CDR2 FQGNSA. The CDR3: CASSLGGRQVSGNTIYF. The CDR3 DNA follows: TGTGCCAGCAGCTTAGGAGGTCGGCAGGTGTCGGGAAACACCATATATTTT.

This clonotype came up many times. The V and J genes are TRBV4-1 and TRBJ2-1, with D maybe TRBD2 (5 bases). This CDR3 has 13 residues. Germline V gene lookup returns CDR1 MGHRA and CDR2 YSYEKL. V was cut by 4 bases and J by 4 bases, with 8 bases left in between. The CDR3, as DNA: TGCGCCAGCAGCCCAGCGGAGTACAATGAGCAGTTCTTC. It is translated as CASSPAEYNEQFF.

The genes are TRBV4-3 and TRBJ1-2; no reliable D call. V lost 1 base, J lost 4 bases, and 10 bases lay in between. The germline CDR1 and CDR2 sequences are LGHNA and YSLEER. CDR3 size: 14 residues. CDR3 region: CASSQARHIYGYTF. The DNA for the CDR3 is TGCGCCAGCAGCCAAGCTCGGCATATCTATGGCTACACCTTC.

This clonotype was detected many times. The chain employs TRBV6-6 and TRBJ1-5, with D hard to call. CDR1 and CDR2 (germline): MNHNY, SVGAGI (reference sequence). V was cut by 7 bases and J by 6 bases, with 25 bases left in between. The CDR3 runs to 17 residues. For the CDR3, the DNA is TGTGCCAGCACTCCTCCCGACGCGAGTGGATCAAGTCAGCCCCAGCATTTT. Residues: CASTPPDASGSSQPQHF.

This clonotype was seen a few times. J is TRBJ1-3 and V is TRBV7-2, with D uncertain. In germline, CDR1 is SGHTA, CDR2 FQGNSA. The CDR3 has 15 amino acids. The V gene lost 2 bases and the J gene lost 0 bases, with 8 bases spanning the gap. CDR3 nucleotide sequence: TGTGCCAGCAGCTTACGGAGTGGCTCTGGAAACACCATATATTTT. Translating it yields CASSLRSGSGNTIYF.

The rearrangement links TRBV6-2 or TRBV6-3 to TRBJ1-1; D remains unclear. The CDR3 is 14 residues long. Germline loops: CDR1 MNHEY, CDR2 SVGEGT. V dropped 6 bases and J dropped 5 bases, with 16 bases sitting between them. In DNA, the CDR3 is TGTGCCAGCAGCACAGTGAGGATAAGGACTGAAGCTTTCTTT. It specifies CASSTVRIRTEAFF.

This rearrangement joins TRBV14 to TRBJ2-1, with D possibly called TRBD1 or TRBD2 (5 bases each). Germline-derived CDR1 and CDR2 are SGHDN and FVKESK. V lost 5 bases to trimming and J lost 4 bases, with 12 bases between them. The CDR3 totals 14 residues. The CDR3 spells CASSGGRDYNEQFF. Written as DNA, the CDR3 is TGTGCCAGCAGCGGGGGACGCGATTACAATGAGCAGTTCTTC.

This clonotype was found many times. The CDR3 nucleotides are TGTGCCAGCACCGACTTTAGCTATGGCTACACCTTC. It translates to CASTDFSYGYTF. The chain uses TRBV6-5 and TRBJ1-2, with no clear D. CDR3 length: 12 amino acids. With 7 bases removed from V and 4 bases from J, the gap between germline ends came to 10 bases. CDR1 is MNHEY and CDR2 is SVGAGI in the germline V gene.

This clonotype has a count of ten or more. The CDR3 is CASSSQGARGNQPQHF. The CDR3 coding sequence is TGTGCCAGCAGTTCACAGGGGGCCCGGGGCAATCAGCCCCAGCATTTT. The chain employs TRBV12-3 or TRBV12-4 and TRBJ1-5; 9 positions agree with TRBD1. The trim removed 4 bases at V and 2 bases at J, leaving 6 bases unmatched. The CDR3 totals 16 residues.

This clonotype was observed at least ten times. This sequence joins TRBV12-3 or TRBV12-4 and TRBJ2-3; TRBD1 is a possible D gene (6 bases). V was trimmed by 7 bases and J by 9 bases, leaving 23 bases between them. The CDR3 sequence is 15 residues long. The CDR3 region has the DNA TGTGCCAGCAAAGTCCTGGGGGCCCCCCAGCGAACGCAGTATTTT. Its protein product is CASKVLGAPQRTQYF.

In regard to this clonotype: A much larger clone lies a single base off, so this may be a read error. The chain recombines TRBV12-3 or TRBV12-4 with TRBJ1-2; maybe TRBD1 (5 bases). The CDR3 runs to 14 residues. The CDR3 region has the DNA TGTGCCAGCACCAAACATCAGGGTAACTATGCCTACACCTTC. It codes for CASTKHQGNYAYTF.

This clonotype was seen repeatedly, ten times or more. J is TRBJ2-1 and V is TRBV5-1, with unresolved D. CDR3 size: 14 residues. V was shortened by 4 bases and J by 4 bases, with 12 bases between the two germline ends. CDR1 SGHRS and CDR2 YFSETQ come from the germline V gene. CDR3 sequence: CASSTPDTYNEQFF. CDR3 nucleotides: TGCGCCAGCAGCACGCCAGACACATACAATGAGCAGTTCTTC.

There are many counts of this clonotype. The rearrangement links TRBV29-1 to TRBJ2-7, with D unresolved. Trimming left V 4 bases short and J 3 bases short, with 10 bases between. Germline CDR1 and CDR2: SQVTM and ANQGSEA. The CDR3 is 12 residues long. The CDR3 protein is CSVAVGYYEQYF. Here the CDR3 DNA reads TGCAGCGTTGCAGTTGGGTACTACGAGCAGTACTTC.

This clonotype has ten or more counts. V usage is TRBV10-3 and J usage is TRBJ1-6; 7 bases are a match to TRBD1. The V gene end was trimmed by 11 bases and the J gene end by 7 bases; junction bases not matched to a gene: 8. Germline assignment: CDR1 ENHRY and CDR2 SYGVKD. This CDR3 is built from 13 residues. The CDR3 sequence is CASQGDTNSPLHF. CDR3 in DNA: TGTGCCTCCCAGGGGGACACCAATTCACCCCTCCACTTT.

This clonotype was seen many times. This rearrangement joins TRBV7-2 to TRBJ2-3; 10 bases map to TRBD2. Germline V gene sequence: CDR1 SGHTA, CDR2 FQGNSA. This CDR3 contains 16 residues. V was pared by 3 bases and J by 2 bases, with 5 bases of the junction left unmatched. The CDR3 sequence: CASSFKTSGLTDTQYF. CDR3 in DNA: TGTGCCAGCAGCTTCAAGACTAGCGGGCTCACAGATACGCAGTATTTT.